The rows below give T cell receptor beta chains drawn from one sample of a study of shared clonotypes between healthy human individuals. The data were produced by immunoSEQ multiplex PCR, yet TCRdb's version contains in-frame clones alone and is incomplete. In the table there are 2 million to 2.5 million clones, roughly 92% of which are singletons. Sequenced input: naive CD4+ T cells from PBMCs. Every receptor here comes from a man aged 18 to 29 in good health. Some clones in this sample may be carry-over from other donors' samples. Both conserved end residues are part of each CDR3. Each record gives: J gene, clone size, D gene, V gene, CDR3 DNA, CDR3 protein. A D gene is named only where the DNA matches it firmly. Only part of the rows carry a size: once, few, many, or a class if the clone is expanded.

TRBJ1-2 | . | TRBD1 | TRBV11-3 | TGTGCCAGCAGCTTAAGGACAGGGGCCCCCTATGGCTACACCTTC | CASSLRTGAPYGYTF
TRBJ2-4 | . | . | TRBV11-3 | TGTGCCAGCAGCTTAGGGGGAAGTGGGAACATTCAGTACTTC | CASSLGGSGNIQYF
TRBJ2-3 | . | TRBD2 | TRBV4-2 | TGTGCCAGCAGCTCAGCGGGGGGACCATACGAGCAGTATTTT | CASSSAGGPYEQYF
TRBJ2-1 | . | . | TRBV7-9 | TGTGCCAGCAGCCCGGGCCCCCCCATCTTC | CASSPGPPIF
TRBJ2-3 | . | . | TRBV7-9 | TGTGCCAGCAGCTCCTTCGATACGCAGTATTTT | CASSSFDTQYF
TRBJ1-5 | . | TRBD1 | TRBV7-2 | TGTGCCAGCAGCCCCGAGGGGGCGGTCGGCAATCAGCCCCAGCATTTT | CASSPEGAVGNQPQHF
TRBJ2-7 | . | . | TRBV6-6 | TGTGCCAGCAGTAACCCGGACGGTTCCTACGAGCAGTACTTC | CASSNPDGSYEQYF
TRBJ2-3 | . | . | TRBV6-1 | TGTGCCAGCAGTGAAGCGGGAGCAGATACGCAGTATTTT | CASSEAGADTQYF
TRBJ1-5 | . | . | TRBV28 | TGTGCCAGCATAACTTCGGGGCTGACTAGCAATCAGCCCCAGCATTTT | CASITSGLTSNQPQHF
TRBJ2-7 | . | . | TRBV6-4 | TGTGCCAGCAGTGGAGAACGGGAGACGGCTTACGAGCAGTACTTC | CASSGERETAYEQYF
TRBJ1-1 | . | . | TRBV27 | TGTGCCAGCAGGTACCGGGCAGGGAACACTGAAGCTTTCTTT | CASRYRAGNTEAFF
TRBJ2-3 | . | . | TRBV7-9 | TGTGCCAGCAGCTGGGGTGGGTGGACGGGCACAGATACGCAGTATTTT | CASSWGGWTGTDTQYF
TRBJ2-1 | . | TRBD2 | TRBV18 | TGTGCCAGCTCACCCGTCGGGAGGGCAAATGAGCAGTTCTTC | CASSPVGRANEQFF
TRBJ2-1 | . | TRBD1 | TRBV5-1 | TGCGCCAGCAGTTATGGACAGGGCTCCTACAATGAGCAGTTCTTC | CASSYGQGSYNEQFF
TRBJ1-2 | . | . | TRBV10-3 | TGTGCCATCAGTGAAACAGATGGCTACACCTTC | CAISETDGYTF
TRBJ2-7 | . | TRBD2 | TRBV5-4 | TGTGCCAGCAGCTTGGCGGGGGGAGCCTACGAGCAGTACTTC | CASSLAGGAYEQYF
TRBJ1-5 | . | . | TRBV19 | TGTGCCAGTAGTTACCTAGGGAGGGGGCAGCCCCAGCATTTT | CASSYLGRGQPQHF
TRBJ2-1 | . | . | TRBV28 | TGTGCCAGCAGCGACCCGGGACTTGAGCAGTTCTTC | CASSDPGLEQFF
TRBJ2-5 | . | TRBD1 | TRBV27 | TGTGCCAGCAGGAGACAGGGCGCTAGGAACCGACAAGAGACCCAGTACTTC | CASRRQGARNRQETQYF
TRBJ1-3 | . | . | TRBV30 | TGTGCCTGGAGTGTGCCCTCGGCAGCCACTGGAAACACCATATATTTT | CAWSVPSAATGNTIYF
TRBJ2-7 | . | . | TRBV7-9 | TGTGCCAGCAGCCCATCGGACAGAAAGCAGTACTTC | CASSPSDRKQYF
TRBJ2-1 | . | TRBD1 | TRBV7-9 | TGTGCCAGCAGAGTTACAGGGGGCTCCTACAATGAGCAGTTCTTC | CASRVTGGSYNEQFF
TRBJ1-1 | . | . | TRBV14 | TGTGCCAGCAGCCGAGGCCAGGGGAGCACTGAAGCTTTCTTT | CASSRGQGSTEAFF
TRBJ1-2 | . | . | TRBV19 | TGTGCCAGTTCTGGGGTCTCGGGGGCGTACTATGGCTACACCTTC | CASSGVSGAYYGYTF
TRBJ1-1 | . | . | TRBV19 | TGTGCCAGTAGTATAGTGGCAGGGTCGGGTGAAGCTTTCTTT | CASSIVAGSGEAFF
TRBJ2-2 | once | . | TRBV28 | TGTGCCAGCAGTTTAAGACAGGACACCGGGGAGCTGTTTTTT | CASSLRQDTGELFF
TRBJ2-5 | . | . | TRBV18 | TGTGCCAGCTCACCACCGACCGAGACCCAGTACTTC | CASSPPTETQYF
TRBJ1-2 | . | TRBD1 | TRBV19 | TGTGCCAGTAGTACCGGGACAGGGGAGTACTATGGCTACACCTTC | CASSTGTGEYYGYTF
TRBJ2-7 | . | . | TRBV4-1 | TGCGCCAGCAGCCAGGTTAGCAGGGTACGCGAGCAGTACTTC | CASSQVSRVREQYF
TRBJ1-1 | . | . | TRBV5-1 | TGCGCCAGCAGCTCCGGGACGGATTTTAGAGTGAACACTGAAGCTTTCTTT | CASSSGTDFRVNTEAFF
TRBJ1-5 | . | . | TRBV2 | TGTGCCAGCAGTGAAATAACAGGCACCAATCAGCCCCAGCATTTT | CASSEITGTNQPQHF
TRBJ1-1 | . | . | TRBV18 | TGTGCCAGCTCACCACGCGGGGCGAACACTGAAGCTTTCTTT | CASSPRGANTEAFF
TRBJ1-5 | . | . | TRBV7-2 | TGTGCCAGCAGCTTGGAACAGGGACTATGGCATTTT | CASSLEQGLWHF
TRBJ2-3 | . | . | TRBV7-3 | TGTGCCAGCAGCTGGCGGTCTAGCACAGATACGCAGTATTTT | CASSWRSSTDTQYF
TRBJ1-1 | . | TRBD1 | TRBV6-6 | TGTGCCAGCAGCCCCGGGACAGGGGGCGATAGTACTGAAGCTTTCTTT | CASSPGTGGDSTEAFF
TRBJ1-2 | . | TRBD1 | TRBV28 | TGTGCCAGCAGTCCGACAGGGTTTGGCTACACCTTC | CASSPTGFGYTF
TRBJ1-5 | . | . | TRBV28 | TGTGCCAGCAGCCGACCCCTTTTGGCCCAGCATTTT | CASSRPLLAQHF
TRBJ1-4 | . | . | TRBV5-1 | TGCGCCAGCAGCTTGGTAGCTAATGAAAAACTGTTTTTT | CASSLVANEKLFF
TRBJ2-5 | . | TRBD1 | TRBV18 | TGTGCCAGCTCACCCTGGGACAGGGGACAAGAGACCCAGTACTTC | CASSPWDRGQETQYF
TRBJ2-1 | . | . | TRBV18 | TGTGCCAGCTCACCAATCCGGAGCTCCTACAATGAGCAGTTCTTC | CASSPIRSSYNEQFF
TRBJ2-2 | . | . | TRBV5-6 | TGTGCCAGCAGCTTCAATACAGGCGTGAACACCGGGGAGCTGTTTTTT | CASSFNTGVNTGELFF
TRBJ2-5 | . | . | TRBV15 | TGTGCCACCAGCAGAGATGGGTCACTTAGGGAGACCCAGTACTTC | CATSRDGSLRETQYF
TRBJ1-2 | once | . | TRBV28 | TGTGCCAGCAGTCCGAACCACCCTGGAGACTATGGCTACACCTTC | CASSPNHPGDYGYTF
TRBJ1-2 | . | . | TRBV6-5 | TGTGCCAGCAGTTCATGGGCTTATGGGCTCCTCGTCTTC | CASSSWAYGLLVF
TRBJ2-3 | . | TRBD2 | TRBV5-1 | TGCGCCAGCAGCCCGAGGGCTAGCGGTCTCACAGATACGCAGTATTTT | CASSPRASGLTDTQYF
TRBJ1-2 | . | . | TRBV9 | TGTGCCAGCAGCGTAGGTGAGGGCCACTATGGCTACACCTTC | CASSVGEGHYGYTF
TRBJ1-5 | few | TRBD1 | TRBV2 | TGTGCCAGCAGTGATCAGGGGGCTTTGTGGCCCCAGCATTTT | CASSDQGALWPQHF
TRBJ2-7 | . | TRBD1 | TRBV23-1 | TGCGCCAGCAGTCAAGGGACAGGGGTTTACGAGCAGTACTTC | CASSQGTGVYEQYF
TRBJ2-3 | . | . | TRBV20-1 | TGCAGTGCCACCCGTAGAGATACGCAGTATTTT | CSATRRDTQYF
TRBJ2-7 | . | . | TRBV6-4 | TGTGCCAGCAATAGTAACAATGGCGGCCAACTCCCCGAGCAGTACTTC | CASNSNNGGQLPEQYF
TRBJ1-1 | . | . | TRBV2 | TGTGCCAGCAGGAAAGAATCGGGGGACACTGAAGCTTTCTTT | CASRKESGDTEAFF